This T cell receptor (beta chain) was identified in a study of regulatory T cells in long-lasting Graves disease. This clonotype appeared a few times. Antigen specificity is unknown. Germline-derived CDR1 and CDR2 are SGDLS and YYNGEE. V was pared by 0 bases and J by 2 bases, with 10 bases between. The CDR3 spans 15 residues. The sample's time point: newly diagnosed GD, antithyroid drugs for less than 3 months. Researchers made the TCR library from RNA that was extracted from PBMCs. HTBI primers from iRepertoire and Arm-PCR of CDR3 regions yielded the TCR beta libraries. One entry per CDR3 protein results from TCRdb running MiXCR on the multiplex PCR reads. The table has 400,000 to 500,000 distinct CDR3 sequences, approximately 15% seen once. Whole-study findings and limits: Whereas approximately 950 public clonotypes were shared by new patients, persistent patients shared more, at some 3,000.

The same sample was also used in a study of T cells in Graves' hyperthyroidism and ophthalmopathy. According to that study: Uncontrolled infection, other autoimmune disease, pregnancy and lactation each barred patients from inclusion.

The sequenced sample was peripheral blood mononuclear cells (PBMCs), obtained at new diagnosis, from a patient treated with antithyroid drugs. This chain links TRBV9 with TRBJ2-3; unclear D gene. This TCR was recovered from a woman aged 45 to 65 with Graves disease. The chain's CDR3 is CASSVGQPNTDTQYF. Here the CDR3 DNA reads TGTGCCAGCAGCGTAGGTCAGCCGAACACAGATACGCAGTATTTT.